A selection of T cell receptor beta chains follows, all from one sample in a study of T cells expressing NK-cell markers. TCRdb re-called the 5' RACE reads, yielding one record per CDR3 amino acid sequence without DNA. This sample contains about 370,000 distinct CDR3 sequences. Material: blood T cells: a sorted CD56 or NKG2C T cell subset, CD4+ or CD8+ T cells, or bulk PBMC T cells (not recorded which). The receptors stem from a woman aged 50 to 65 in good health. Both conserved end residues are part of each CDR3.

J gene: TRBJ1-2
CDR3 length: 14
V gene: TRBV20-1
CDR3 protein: CSAIDRGPNYGYTF

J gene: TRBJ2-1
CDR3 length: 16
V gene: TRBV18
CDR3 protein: CASSLAYPADYNEQFF

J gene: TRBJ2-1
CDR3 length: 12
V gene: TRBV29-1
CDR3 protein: CSESAIAAEQFF

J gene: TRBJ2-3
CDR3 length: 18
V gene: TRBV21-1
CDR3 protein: CASSRQGRVPRNTDTQYF

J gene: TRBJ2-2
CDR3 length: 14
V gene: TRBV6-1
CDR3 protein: CASSEGPLTGELFF

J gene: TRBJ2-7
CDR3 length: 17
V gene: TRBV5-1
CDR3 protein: CASSLGLAGGPDYEQYF

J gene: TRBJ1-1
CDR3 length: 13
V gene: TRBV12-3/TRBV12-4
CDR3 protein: CASREAFEIEAFF

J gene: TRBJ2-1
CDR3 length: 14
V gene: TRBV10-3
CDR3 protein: CAISESRAQDEQFF

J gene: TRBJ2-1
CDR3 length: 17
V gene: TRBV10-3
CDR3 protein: CAIRPGTSVGGLNEQFF

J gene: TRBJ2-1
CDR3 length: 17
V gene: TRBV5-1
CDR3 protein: CASSLSPASGPYNEQFF

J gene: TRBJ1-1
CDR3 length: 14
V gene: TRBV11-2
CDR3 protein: CASEWDPGPGRAFF

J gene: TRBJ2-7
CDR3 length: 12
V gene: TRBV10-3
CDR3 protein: CAMAGVTGEQYF

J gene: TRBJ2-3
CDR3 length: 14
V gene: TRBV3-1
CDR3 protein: CASGRQGMPDTQYF

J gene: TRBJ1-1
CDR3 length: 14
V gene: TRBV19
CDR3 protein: CASMETLRVTEAFF

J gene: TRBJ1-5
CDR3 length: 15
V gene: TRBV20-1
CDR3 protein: CSARFGTGGSQPQHF

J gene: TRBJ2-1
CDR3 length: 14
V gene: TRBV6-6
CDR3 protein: CASSSGSLLAEQFF

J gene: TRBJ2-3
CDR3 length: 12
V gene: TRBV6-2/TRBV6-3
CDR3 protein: CASSSYGTNEYF

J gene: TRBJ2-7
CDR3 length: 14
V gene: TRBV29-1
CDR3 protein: CSVEGGRPPYEQYF

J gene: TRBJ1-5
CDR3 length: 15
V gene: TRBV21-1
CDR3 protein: CASSKFLRDNQPQHF

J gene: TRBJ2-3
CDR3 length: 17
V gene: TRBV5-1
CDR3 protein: CASSSAPLAGGTDTQYF

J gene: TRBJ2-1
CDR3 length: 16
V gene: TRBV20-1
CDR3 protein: CSARGPSGSRRDEQFF

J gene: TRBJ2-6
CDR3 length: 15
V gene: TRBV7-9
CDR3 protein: CASSQPRPGANVLTF

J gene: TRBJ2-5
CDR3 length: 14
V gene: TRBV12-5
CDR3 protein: CASGFATVQETQYF

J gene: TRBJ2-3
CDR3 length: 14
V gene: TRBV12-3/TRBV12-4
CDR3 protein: CASIMAGMTDTQYF

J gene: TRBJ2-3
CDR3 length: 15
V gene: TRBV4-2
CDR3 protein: CASSLIAGTGDTQYF

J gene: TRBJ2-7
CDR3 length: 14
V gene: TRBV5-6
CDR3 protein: CASSLVYSPYEQYF

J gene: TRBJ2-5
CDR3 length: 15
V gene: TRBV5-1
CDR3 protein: CASSSTLAWQETQYF

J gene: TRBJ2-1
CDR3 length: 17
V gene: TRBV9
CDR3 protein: CASSVEGIGGVDNEQFF

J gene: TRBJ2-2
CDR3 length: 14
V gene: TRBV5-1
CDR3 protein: CASSLMRLSGELFF

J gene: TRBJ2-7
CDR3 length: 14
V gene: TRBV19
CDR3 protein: CASSISGSGYEQYF

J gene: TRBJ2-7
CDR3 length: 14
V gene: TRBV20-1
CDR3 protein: CSATDSLSSYEQYF

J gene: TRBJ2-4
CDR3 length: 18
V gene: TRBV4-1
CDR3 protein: CASSQPLRQSKTKNIQYF

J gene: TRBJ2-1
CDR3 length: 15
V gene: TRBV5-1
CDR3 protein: CASSFGLESRSEQFF

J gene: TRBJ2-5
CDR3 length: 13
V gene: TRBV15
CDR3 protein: CATQRARQETQYF

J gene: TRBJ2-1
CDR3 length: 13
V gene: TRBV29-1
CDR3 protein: CSVDSLVYNEQFF

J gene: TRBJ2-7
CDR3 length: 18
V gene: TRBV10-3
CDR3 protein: CAISPGLAANPLSYEQYF

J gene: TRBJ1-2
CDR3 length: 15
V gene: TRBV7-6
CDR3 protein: CASSLEGGSNYGYTF

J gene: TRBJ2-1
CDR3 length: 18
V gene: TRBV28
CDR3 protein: CASDRDITQVGSYNEQFF

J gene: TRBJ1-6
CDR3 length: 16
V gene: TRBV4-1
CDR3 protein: CASSQDWGDRGSPLHF

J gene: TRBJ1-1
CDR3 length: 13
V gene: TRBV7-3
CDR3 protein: CATRGQGNTEAFF

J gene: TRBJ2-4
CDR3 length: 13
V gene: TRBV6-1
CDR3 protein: CASSDVGTSVQYF

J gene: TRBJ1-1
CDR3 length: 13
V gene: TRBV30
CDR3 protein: CAWRREMNTEAFF

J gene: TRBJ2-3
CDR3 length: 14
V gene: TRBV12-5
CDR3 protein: CASGSSGGTDTQYF

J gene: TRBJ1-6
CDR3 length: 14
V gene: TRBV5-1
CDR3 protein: CASRTGQIGGPLHF

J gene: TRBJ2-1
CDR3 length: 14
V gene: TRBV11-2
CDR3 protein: CASSLSGRGDEQFF

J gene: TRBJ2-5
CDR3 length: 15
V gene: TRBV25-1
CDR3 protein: CASSELGQAISTQYF

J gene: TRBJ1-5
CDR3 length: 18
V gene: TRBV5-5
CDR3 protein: CASSHPQGISGSNQPQHF

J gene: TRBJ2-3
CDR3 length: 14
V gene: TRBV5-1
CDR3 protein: CASSGGGPRDTQYF

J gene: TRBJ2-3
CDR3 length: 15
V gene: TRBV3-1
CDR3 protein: CASSHMTGPTDTQYF

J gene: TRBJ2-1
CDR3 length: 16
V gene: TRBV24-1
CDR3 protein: CATSPLAGDAVDEQFF

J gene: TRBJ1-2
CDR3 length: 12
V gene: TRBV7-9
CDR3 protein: CASSSPNYGYTF

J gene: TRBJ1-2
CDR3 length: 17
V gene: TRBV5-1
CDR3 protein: CASSFTHGTGSIYGYTF

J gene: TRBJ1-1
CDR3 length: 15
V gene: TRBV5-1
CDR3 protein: CASSSLDNMNTEAFF